This TCR beta chain was recorded in a study of blood T cell repertoires in COVID-19. V lost 4 bases and J lost 4, with 14 bases in between. Germline V gene lookup returns CDR1 SGHRS and CDR2 YFSETQ. This CDR3 region has 14 residues. Profiling relied on immunoSEQ multiplex PCR, and the TCRdb table lists in-frame clones only, not all of them. The sample lists approximately 320,000 clones, over 85% seen once, with approximately 12% in the top ten. V gene TRBV5-1 combines with J gene TRBJ1-2, with D perhaps matching TRBD1 (5 bases). The TCR sequence derives from a woman in her thirties with COVID-19, enrolled during active disease. Material: peripheral blood. The CDR3 DNA reads as TGCGCCAGCAGCCCCGAGACAGTCACCTATGGCTACACCTTC. Translation: CASSPETVTYGYTF.